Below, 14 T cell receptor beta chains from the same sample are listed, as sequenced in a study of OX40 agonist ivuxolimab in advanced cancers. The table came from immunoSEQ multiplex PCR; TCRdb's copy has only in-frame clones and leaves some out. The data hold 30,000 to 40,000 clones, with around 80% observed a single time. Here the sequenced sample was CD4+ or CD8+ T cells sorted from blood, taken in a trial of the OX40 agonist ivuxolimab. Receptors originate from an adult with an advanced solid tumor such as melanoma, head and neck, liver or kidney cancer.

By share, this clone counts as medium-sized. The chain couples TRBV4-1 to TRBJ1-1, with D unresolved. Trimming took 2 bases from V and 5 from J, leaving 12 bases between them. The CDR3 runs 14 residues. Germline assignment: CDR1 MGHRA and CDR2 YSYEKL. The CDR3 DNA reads TGCGCCAGCAGCCAACAGTATGAAGCAACTGAAGCTTTCTTT. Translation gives CASSQQYEATEAFF.

CDR3 loop: CASSLFLGQIVNTIYF. The DNA for the CDR3 is TGTGCCAGCAGTTTATTCCTGGGACAGATCGTAAACACCATATATTTT. The V and J genes are TRBV28 and TRBJ1-3; 7 bases are shared with TRBD1. The J segment lost 6 bases and the V segment lost 1 base, leaving 9 bases of the junction unmatched. The CDR3 loop spans 16 amino acids. CDR1 and CDR2 from the germline V gene are MDHEN and SYDVKM. The variable domain in full, completed from reference TRBV28 and TRBJ1-3, reads DVKVTQSSRYLVKRTGEKVFLECVQDMDHENMFWYRQDPGLGLRLIYFSYDVKMKEKGDIPEGYSVSREKKERFSLILESASTNQTSMYLCASSLFLGQIVNTIYFGEGSWLTVV.

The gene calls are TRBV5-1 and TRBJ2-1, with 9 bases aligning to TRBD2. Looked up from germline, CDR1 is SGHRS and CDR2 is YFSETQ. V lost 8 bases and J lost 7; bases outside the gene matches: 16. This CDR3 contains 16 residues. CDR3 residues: CARGGSGRFVLNEQFF. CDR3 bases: TGCGCCAGAGGGGGTAGCGGGAGATTCGTATTAAATGAGCAGTTCTTC. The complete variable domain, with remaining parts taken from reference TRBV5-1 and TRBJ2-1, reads KAGVTQTPRYLIKTRGQQVTLSCSPISGHRSVSWYQQTPGQGLQFLFEYFSETQRNKGNFPGRFSGRQFSNSRSEMNVSTLELGDSALYLCARGGSGRFVLNEQFFGPGTRLTVL.

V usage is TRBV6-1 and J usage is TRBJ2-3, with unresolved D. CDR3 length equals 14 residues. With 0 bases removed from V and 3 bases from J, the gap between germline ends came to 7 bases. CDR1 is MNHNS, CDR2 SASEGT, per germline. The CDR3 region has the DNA TGTGCCAGCAGTGAAGCGTACCCTACAGATACGCAGTATTTT. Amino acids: CASSEAYPTDTQYF.

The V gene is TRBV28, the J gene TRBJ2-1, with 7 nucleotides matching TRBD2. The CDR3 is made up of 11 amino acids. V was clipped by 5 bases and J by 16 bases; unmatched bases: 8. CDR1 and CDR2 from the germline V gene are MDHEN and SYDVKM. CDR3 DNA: TGTGCCAGCAGTGATCCGACTAGCTTTTTCTTC. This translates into CASSDPTSFFF. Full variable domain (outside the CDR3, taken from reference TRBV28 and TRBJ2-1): DVKVTQSSRYLVKRTGEKVFLECVQDMDHENMFWYRQDPGLGLRLIYFSYDVKMKEKGDIPEGYSVSREKKERFSLILESASTNQTSMYLCASSDPTSFFFGPGTRLTVL.

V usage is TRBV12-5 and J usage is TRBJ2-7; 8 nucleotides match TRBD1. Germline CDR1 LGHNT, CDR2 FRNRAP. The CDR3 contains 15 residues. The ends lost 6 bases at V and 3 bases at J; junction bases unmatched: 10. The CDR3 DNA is TGTGCTAGTGGAATCGCTCCGGACAGGGACTACGAGCAGTACTTC. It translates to CASGIAPDRDYEQYF.

The DNA of the CDR3 is TGTGCCAGCAGCTCAGATGACAGGGGGCTTCGCTATGGCTACACCTTC. This encodes CASSSDDRGLRYGYTF. V and J are TRBV7-9 and TRBJ1-2; 10 bases agree with TRBD1. This CDR3 spans 16 amino acids. V shed 4 bases, J shed 4 bases, and the junction held 9 bases outside the gene matches. CDR1 is SEHNR, CDR2 FQNEAQ, per germline (reference sequence).

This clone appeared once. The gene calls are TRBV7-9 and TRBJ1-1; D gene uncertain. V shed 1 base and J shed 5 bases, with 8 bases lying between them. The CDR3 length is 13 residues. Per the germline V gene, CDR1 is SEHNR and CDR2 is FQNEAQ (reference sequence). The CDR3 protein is CASSLGWETEAFF. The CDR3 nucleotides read TGTGCCAGCAGCTTAGGATGGGAGACTGAAGCTTTCTTT.

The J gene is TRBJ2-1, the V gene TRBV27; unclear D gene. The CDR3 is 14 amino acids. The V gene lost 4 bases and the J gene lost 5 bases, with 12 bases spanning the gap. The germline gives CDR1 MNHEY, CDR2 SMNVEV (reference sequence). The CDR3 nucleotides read TGTGCCAGCAGTTATGATAATTGGGACAATGAGCAGTTCTTC. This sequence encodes CASSYDNWDNEQFF.

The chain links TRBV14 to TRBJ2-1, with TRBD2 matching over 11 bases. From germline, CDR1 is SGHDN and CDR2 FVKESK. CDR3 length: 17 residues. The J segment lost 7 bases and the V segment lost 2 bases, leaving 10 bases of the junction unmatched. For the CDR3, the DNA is TGTGCCAGCAGCCAACCCCGACTAGCGGGGAAGAATAATGAGCAGTTCTTC. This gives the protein CASSQPRLAGKNNEQFF.

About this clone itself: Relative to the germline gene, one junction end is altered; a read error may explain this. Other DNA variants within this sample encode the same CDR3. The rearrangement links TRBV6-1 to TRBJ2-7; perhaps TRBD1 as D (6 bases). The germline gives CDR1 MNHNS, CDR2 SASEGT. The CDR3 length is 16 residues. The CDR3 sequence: CASSDDRLLFSYEQYF. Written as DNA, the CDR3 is TGTGCCAGCAGTGACGACAGGCTGCTCTTCTCCTACGAACAGTACTTC.

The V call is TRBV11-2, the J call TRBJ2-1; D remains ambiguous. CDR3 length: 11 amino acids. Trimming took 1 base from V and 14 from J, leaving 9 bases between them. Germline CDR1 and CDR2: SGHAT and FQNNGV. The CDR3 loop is CASSLGGPEFF. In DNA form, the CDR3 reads TGTGCCAGCAGCTTAGGTGGGCCGGAGTTCTTC. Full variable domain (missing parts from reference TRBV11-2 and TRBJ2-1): EAGVAQSPRYKIIEKRQSVAFWCNPISGHATLYWYQQILGQGPKLLIQFQNNGVVDDSQLPKDRFSAERLKGVDSTLKIQPAKLEDSAVYLCASSLGGPEFFGPGTRLTVL.

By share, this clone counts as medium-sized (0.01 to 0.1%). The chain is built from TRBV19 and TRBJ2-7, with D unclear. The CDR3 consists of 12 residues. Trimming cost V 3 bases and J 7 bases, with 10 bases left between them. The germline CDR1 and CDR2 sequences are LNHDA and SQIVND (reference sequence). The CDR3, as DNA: TGTGCCAGTAGTATTGACCTCGGGGAGCAGTACTTC. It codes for CASSIDLGEQYF.

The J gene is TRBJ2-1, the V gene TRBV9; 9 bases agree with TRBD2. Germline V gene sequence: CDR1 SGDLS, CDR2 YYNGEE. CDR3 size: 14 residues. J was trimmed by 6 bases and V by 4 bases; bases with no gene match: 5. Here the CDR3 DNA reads TGTGCCAGCAGCCTCAGCGGGGGGCCCAATGAGCAGTTCTTC. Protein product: CASSLSGGPNEQFF.